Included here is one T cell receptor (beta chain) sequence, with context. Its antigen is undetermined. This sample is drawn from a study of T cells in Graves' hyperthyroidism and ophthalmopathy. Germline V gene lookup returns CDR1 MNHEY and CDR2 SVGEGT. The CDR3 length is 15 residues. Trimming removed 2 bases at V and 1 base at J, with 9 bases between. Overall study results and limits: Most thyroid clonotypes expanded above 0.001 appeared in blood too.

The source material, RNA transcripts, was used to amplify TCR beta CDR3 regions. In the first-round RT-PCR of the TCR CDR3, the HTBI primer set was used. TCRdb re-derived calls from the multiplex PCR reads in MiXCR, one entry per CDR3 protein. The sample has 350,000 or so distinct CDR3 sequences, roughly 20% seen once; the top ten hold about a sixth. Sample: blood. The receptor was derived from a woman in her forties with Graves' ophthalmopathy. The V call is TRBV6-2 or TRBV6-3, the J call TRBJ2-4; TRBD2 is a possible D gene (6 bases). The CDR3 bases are TGTGCCAGCAGTTACAATCGGGGGGCCAAAAACATTCAGTACTTC. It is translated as CASSYNRGAKNIQYF.